Below are 21 T cell receptor beta chains sequenced from a single sample in a study of blood T cell repertoires in COVID-19. Sequencing used immunoSEQ multiplex PCR; TCRdb keeps in-frame clones, though not all of them. The repertoire has around 250,000 clones, roughly 84% of them found once; the top ten carry 1.5% to 1.9%. The sample taken for sequencing was peripheral blood. These receptors were taken from a woman between 40 and 55 years old who had recovered from COVID-19.

The V gene is TRBV7-9, the J gene TRBJ2-7; D not resolved. From germline, CDR1 is SEHNR and CDR2 FQNEAQ (reference sequence). Trimming removed 3 bases at V and 6 bases at J, with 12 bases between. CDR3 length: 13 residues. Written as DNA, the CDR3 is TGTGCCAGCAGCTTTAACGGAGCGAGCGAGCAGTACTTC. Encoded protein: CASSFNGASEQYF. The variable domain in full, with the rest retrieved from reference TRBV7-9 and TRBJ2-7, is DTGVSQNPRHKITKRGQNVTFRCDPISEHNRLYWYRQTLGQGPEFLTYFQNEAQLEKSRLLSDRFSAERPKGSFSTLEIQRTEQGDSAMYLCASSFNGASEQYFGPGTRLTVT.

The gene calls are TRBV2 and TRBJ1-5, with D perhaps TRBD1 (6 bases). The germline CDR1 and CDR2 sequences are SNHLY and FYNNEI. Trimming left V 3 bases short and J 3 bases short, with 15 bases between. The CDR3 consists of 16 residues. In DNA, the CDR3 is TGTGCCAGCAGTGACGGCAGGGGAAGGGACAATCAGCCCCAGCATTTT. Translating gives CASSDGRGRDNQPQHF. Full variable domain (outside the CDR3, taken from reference TRBV2 and TRBJ1-5): EPEVTQTPSHQVTQMGQEVILRCVPISNHLYFYWYRQILGQKVEFLVSFYNNEISEKSEIFDDQFSVERPDGSNFTLKIRSTKLEDSAMYFCASSDGRGRDNQPQHFGDGTRLSIL.

The chain is built from TRBV6-2 or TRBV6-3 and TRBJ2-5, with 13 bases aligning to TRBD2. Germline V gene sequence: CDR1 MNHEY, CDR2 SVGEGT. The J segment lost 9 bases and the V segment lost 5 bases, leaving 15 bases of the junction unmatched. This CDR3 is built from 17 residues. This chain's CDR3 is CASSPPKGLAGSFSQYF. In DNA form, the CDR3 reads TGTGCCAGCAGTCCCCCCAAGGGACTAGCGGGGTCATTTTCCCAGTACTTC.

The rearrangement uses TRBV10-3 and TRBJ1-2; D is unresolved. The V end lost 3 bases, the J end lost 7 bases, and 12 bases lay between the germline ends. CDR3 length equals 13 residues. Germline-derived CDR1 and CDR2 are ENHRY and SYGVKD. CDR3 nucleotide sequence: TGTGCCATCAGTGAACCGGGGTGGAGTGGCTACACCTTC. Protein: CAISEPGWSGYTF.

V usage is TRBV19 and J usage is TRBJ2-5, with 7 bases matching TRBD1. From germline, CDR1 is LNHDA and CDR2 SQIVND (reference sequence). The trim removed 7 bases at V and 5 bases at J, leaving 13 bases unmatched. This CDR3 contains 15 residues. CDR3 region: CASTPTGAPWETQYF. CDR3 nucleotide sequence: TGTGCCAGTACCCCTACAGGGGCCCCCTGGGAGACCCAGTACTTC.

J is TRBJ2-1 and V is TRBV24-1; D is perhaps TRBD2 (6 bases). The V end lost 7 bases, the J end lost 8 bases, and 11 bases lay between the germline ends. The CDR3 runs 12 residues. Germline V gives CDR1 KGHDR, CDR2 SFDVKD. The DNA for the CDR3 is TGTGCCACCAGGGGGGGATCTCATGAGCAGTTCTTC. Its protein product is CATRGGSHEQFF.

CDR3 amino acids: CASSRGQGSYNEQFF. The DNA of the CDR3 is TGTGCCAGCAGCCGGGGACAGGGGTCCTACAATGAGCAGTTCTTC. The chain is built from TRBV7-7 and TRBJ2-1, with 10 bases identical to TRBD1. In germline, CDR1 is SSHAT, CDR2 FNYEAQ (reference sequence). After removal of 5 bases from V and 1 base from J, the junction contained 2 bases not matched to a gene. The CDR3 contains 15 residues.

The CDR3 loop is CASSRTNNQPQHF. The CDR3 DNA follows: TGTGCCAGCAGTAGGACTAACAATCAGCCCCAGCATTTT. The chain couples TRBV28 to TRBJ1-5; D gene ambiguous. CDR3 length: 13 amino acids. V dropped 5 bases and J dropped 3 bases, with 8 bases sitting between them. Germline CDR1 and CDR2: MDHEN and SYDVKM.

The chain has TRBV6-4 and TRBJ2-3; tentatively, D is TRBD1 (6 bases). The CDR3 has 15 residues. Trimming shortened V by 6 bases and J by 5 bases, and 18 bases separated the two germline ends. CDR1 MRHNA and CDR2 SNTAGT come from the germline V gene. CDR3 sequence reads: CASSLFGGSGDTQYF. In nucleotides, the CDR3 is TGTGCCAGCAGCCTCTTTGGGGGCTCGGGAGATACGCAGTATTTT.

This clone was seen only a few times. The rearrangement joins TRBV7-6 to TRBJ2-5, with D possibly TRBD1 on 6 matching bases. This CDR3 region has 14 residues. From germline, CDR1 is SGHVS and CDR2 FNYEAQ. V dropped 1 base and J dropped 2 bases, with 8 bases sitting between them. CDR3 loop: CASSLGTVQETQYF. CDR3 coding DNA: TGTGCCAGCAGCTTAGGGACAGTTCAAGAGACCCAGTACTTC.

The chain recombines TRBV5-1 with TRBJ1-2; 8 bases are shared with TRBD1. V lost 4 bases to trimming and J lost 8 bases; unmatched junction nucleotides: 10. The CDR3 totals 14 residues. CDR1 is SGHRS and CDR2 is YFSETQ in the germline V gene. Written as DNA, the CDR3 is TGCGCCAGCAGCGGGACAGGCCAATCGGGAGGCTACACCTTC. It yields the protein CASSGTGQSGGYTF.

This clone has a handful of counts. The CDR3 here is CASSVTGTGELFF. CDR3 in DNA: TGTGCCAGTAGTGTAACGGGCACCGGGGAGCTGTTTTTT. The chain carries TRBV19 and TRBJ2-2; D unclear. V lost 5 bases, J lost 4 bases, and 8 bases lay in between. The CDR3 has 13 amino acids. CDR1 is LNHDA, CDR2 SQIVND, per germline (reference sequence). The whole variable domain, filled in from reference TRBV19 and TRBJ2-2, reads DGGITQSPKYLFRKEGQNVTLSCEQNLNHDAMYWYRQDPGQGLRLIYYSQIVNDFQKGDIAEGYSVSREKKESFPLTVTSAQKNPTAFYLCASSVTGTGELFFGEGSRLTVL.

This rearrangement joins TRBV2 to TRBJ1-1; TRBD1 is a possible D gene (5 bases). Germline V CDR1 and CDR2: SNHLY, FYNNEI. The CDR3 has 15 residues. V lost 2 bases, J lost 3 bases, and 13 bases lay in between. Here the CDR3 reads CASSEQHGGDTEAFF. The CDR3 DNA follows: TGTGCCAGCAGTGAACAACACGGGGGGGACACTGAAGCTTTCTTT.

The rearrangement uses TRBV9 and TRBJ2-6, with D unresolved. Trimming pared 1 base from V and 2 bases from J, leaving 4 bases between. Germline assignment: CDR1 SGDLS and CDR2 YYNGEE. The CDR3 runs 14 residues. Here the CDR3 DNA reads TGTGCCAGCAGCGTACATGCTGGGGCCAACGTCCTGACTTTC. Protein: CASSVHAGANVLTF.

The chain has TRBV6-2 or TRBV6-3 and TRBJ1-6; 7 bases fit TRBD1. The trim removed 2 bases at V and 12 bases at J, leaving 7 bases unmatched. CDR3 size: 14 residues. Germline CDR1 reads MNHEY; CDR2 reads SVGEGT. CDR3 residues: CASSYRRGRLPLHF. Here the CDR3 DNA reads TGTGCCAGCAGTTACCGGAGGGGGCGGTTACCCCTCCACTTT.

This clone was seen more than once but under ten times. The rearrangement links TRBV27 to TRBJ1-1; D gene ambiguous. CDR3 size: 14 residues. V was trimmed by 7 bases and J by 3 bases, leaving 15 bases between them. Germline values: CDR1 MNHEY, CDR2 SMNVEV (reference sequence). This CDR3 reads CASTSSGRDTEAFF. DNA for the CDR3: TGTGCCAGCACCTCATCCGGGAGGGACACTGAAGCTTTCTTT.

The chain carries TRBV2 and TRBJ1-5; TRBD1 agrees at 7 bases. CDR1 is SNHLY and CDR2 is FYNNEI in the germline V gene. This CDR3 has 17 amino acids. After removal of 0 bases from V and 3 bases from J, the junction contained 8 bases not matched to a gene. The CDR3 protein is CASSEAWAQGFNQPQHF. The CDR3 nucleotides read TGTGCCAGCAGTGAAGCGTGGGCACAGGGGTTCAATCAGCCCCAGCATTTT.

V gene TRBV2 combines with J gene TRBJ1-3, with 7 positions matching TRBD1. This CDR3 has 15 residues. Germline CDR1 is SNHLY and CDR2 is FYNNEI. Trimming removed 4 bases from V and 1 base from J; junction bases left unmatched: 4. CDR3 amino acids: CASSGYRGSGNTIYF. The CDR3 DNA follows: TGTGCCAGCAGTGGGTACAGGGGTTCTGGAAACACCATATATTTT.

V is TRBV9 and J is TRBJ2-2, with D possibly being TRBD1 (5 bases). The germline V gene has CDR1 SGDLS and CDR2 YYNGEE. The V gene lost 0 bases and the J gene lost 5 bases, with 11 bases spanning the gap. CDR3 length equals 15 residues. CDR3 sequence reads: CASSVAPQVTGELFF. The CDR3 DNA sequence: TGTGCCAGCAGCGTAGCCCCACAGGTTACCGGGGAGCTGTTTTTT.

Worth noting for this clone: At one boundary the junction diverges from the germline segment, which might be a read error. This CDR3 reads CASSLAPGDYGYTF. In nucleotides, the CDR3 is TGCGCCAGCAGCTTGGCCCCGGGTGACTACGGCTACACCTTC. This chain links TRBV5-1 with TRBJ1-2; D is ambiguous. CDR3 length: 14 amino acids. The germline V gene encodes CDR1 SGHRS and CDR2 YFSETQ.

This chain links TRBV6-2 or TRBV6-3 with TRBJ1-2, with 9 positions matching TRBD1. J lost 7 bases, V lost 6 bases, and 9 bases had no gene match. The CDR3 covers 14 residues. Germline CDR1 reads MNHEY; CDR2 reads SVGEGT. CDR3 protein: CASSPGTGPSGYTF. The CDR3 nucleotides are TGTGCCAGCAGCCCCGGGACAGGGCCTTCTGGCTACACCTTC.